This T cell receptor (beta chain) was found in a study of CD8 T cells in ankylosing spondylitis. Findings of the study overall: Disease-associated clones were CD8+ and fairly uncommon in peripheral blood. Enrichment of disease-linked clones was reportedly significant in matched ankylosing spondylitis synovial fluid.

One entry per CDR3 protein results from TCRdb running MiXCR on the 5' RACE reads. The sample records 200,000 to 300,000 distinct CDR3 sequences, about 10% being singletons. This clonotype was recorded many times. The antigen remains unidentified. With 5 bases removed from V and 5 bases from J, the gap between germline ends came to 10 bases. The CDR3 contains 14 residues. This TCR came from a male donor with ankylosing spondylitis or in good health (not recorded which). The chain combines TRBV12-3 or TRBV12-4 with TRBJ1-6; a possible D gene is TRBD1 (5 bases). The specimen was blood, either unsorted or a sorted T cell fraction (not recorded which). The CDR3 loop is CASSKTENNSPLHF. The DNA of the CDR3 is TGTGCCAGCAGTAAGACAGAGAATAATTCACCCCTCCACTTT.